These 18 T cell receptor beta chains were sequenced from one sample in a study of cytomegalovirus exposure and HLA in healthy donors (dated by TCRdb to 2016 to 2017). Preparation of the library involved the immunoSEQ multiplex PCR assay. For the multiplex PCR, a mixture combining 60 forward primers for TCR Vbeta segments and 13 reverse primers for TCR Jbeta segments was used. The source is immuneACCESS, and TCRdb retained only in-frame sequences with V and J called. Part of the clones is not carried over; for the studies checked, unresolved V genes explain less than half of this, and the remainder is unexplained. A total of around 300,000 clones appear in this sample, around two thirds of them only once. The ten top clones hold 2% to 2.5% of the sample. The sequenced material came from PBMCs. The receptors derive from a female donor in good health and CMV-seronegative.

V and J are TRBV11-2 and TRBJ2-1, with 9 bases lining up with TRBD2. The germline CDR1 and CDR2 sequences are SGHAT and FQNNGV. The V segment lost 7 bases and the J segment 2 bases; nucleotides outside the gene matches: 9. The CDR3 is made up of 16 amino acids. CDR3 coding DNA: TGTGCCAGCACACGTCAAGCGGGAGGAACCTACAATGAGCAGTTCTTC. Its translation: CASTRQAGGTYNEQFF.

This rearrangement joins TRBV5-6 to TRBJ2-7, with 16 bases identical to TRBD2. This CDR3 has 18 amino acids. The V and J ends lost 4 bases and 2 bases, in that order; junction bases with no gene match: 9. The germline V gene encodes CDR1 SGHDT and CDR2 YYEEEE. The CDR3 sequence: CASSGGLAGGLYTYEQYF. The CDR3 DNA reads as TGTGCCAGCAGCGGGGGACTAGCGGGAGGGCTTTATACCTACGAGCAGTACTTC.

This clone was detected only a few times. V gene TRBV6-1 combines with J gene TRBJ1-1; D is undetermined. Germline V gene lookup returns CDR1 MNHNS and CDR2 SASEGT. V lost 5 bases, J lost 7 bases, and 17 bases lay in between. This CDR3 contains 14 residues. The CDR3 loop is CASSYRGFSGEAFF. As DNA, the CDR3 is TGTGCCAGCAGTTATAGAGGTTTCTCTGGTGAAGCTTTCTTT.

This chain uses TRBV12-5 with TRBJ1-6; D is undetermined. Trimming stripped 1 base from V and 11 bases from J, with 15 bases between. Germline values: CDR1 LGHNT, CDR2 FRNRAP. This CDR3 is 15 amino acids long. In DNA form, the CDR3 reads TGTGCTAGTGGTTTGGACCCCCTTCCAGGTACACCCCTCCACTTT. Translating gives CASGLDPLPGTPLHF.

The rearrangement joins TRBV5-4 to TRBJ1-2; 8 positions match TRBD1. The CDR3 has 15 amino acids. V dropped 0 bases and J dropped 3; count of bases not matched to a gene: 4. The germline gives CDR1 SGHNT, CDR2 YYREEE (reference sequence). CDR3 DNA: TGTGCCAGCAGCTTGGCACCGGGACAGGACTATGGCTACACCTTC. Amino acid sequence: CASSLAPGQDYGYTF.

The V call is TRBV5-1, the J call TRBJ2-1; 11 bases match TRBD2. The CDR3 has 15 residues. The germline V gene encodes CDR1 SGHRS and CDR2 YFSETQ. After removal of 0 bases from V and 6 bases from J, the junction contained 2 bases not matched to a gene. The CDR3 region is CASSLALAGGNEQFF. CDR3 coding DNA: TGCGCCAGCAGCTTGGCTCTAGCGGGAGGCAATGAGCAGTTCTTC.

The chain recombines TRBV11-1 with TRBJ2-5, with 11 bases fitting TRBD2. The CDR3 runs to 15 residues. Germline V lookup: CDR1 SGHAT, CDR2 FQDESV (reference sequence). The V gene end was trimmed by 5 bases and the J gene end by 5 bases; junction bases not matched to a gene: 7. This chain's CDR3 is CASSPILAGAETQYF. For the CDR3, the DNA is TGTGCCAGCAGCCCTATACTAGCGGGAGCCGAGACCCAGTACTTC. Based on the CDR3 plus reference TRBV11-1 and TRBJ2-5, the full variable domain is EAEVAQSPRYKITEKSQAVAFWCDPISGHATLYWYRQILGQGPELLVQFQDESVVDDSQLPKDRFSAERLKGVDSTLKIQPAELGDSAMYLCASSPILAGAETQYFGPGTRLLVL.

CDR3 in amino acids: CASSLRTGGGEQYF. Here the CDR3 DNA reads TGTGCCAGCAGTTTAAGAACAGGGGGCGGCGAGCAGTACTTC. The chain is built from TRBV27 and TRBJ2-7, with 9 nucleotides matching TRBD1. J was trimmed by 6 bases and V by 2 bases; bases with no gene match: 5. CDR1 is MNHEY, CDR2 SMNVEV, per germline (reference sequence). CDR3 size: 14 residues.

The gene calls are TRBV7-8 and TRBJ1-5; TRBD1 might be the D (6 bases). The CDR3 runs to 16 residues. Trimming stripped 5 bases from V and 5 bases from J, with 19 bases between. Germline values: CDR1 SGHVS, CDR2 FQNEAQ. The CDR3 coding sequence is TGTGCCAGCAGCCCCCACGCCGACAGGTTACATCAGCCCCAGCATTTT. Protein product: CASSPHADRLHQPQHF.

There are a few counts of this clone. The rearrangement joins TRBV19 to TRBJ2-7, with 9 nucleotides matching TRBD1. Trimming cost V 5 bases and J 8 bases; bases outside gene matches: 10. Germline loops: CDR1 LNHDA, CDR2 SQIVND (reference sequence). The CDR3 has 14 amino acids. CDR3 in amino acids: CASSFDRDRDQQYF. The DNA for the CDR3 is TGTGCCAGTAGTTTTGACCGGGACAGGGATCAGCAGTACTTC.

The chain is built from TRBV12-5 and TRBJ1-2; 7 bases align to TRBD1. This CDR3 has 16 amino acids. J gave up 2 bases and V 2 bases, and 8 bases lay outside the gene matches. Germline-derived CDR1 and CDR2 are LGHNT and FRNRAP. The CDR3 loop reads CASGLSGQRSNYGYTF. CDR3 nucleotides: TGTGCTAGTGGTTTGTCGGGACAGCGCTCAAACTATGGCTACACCTTC.

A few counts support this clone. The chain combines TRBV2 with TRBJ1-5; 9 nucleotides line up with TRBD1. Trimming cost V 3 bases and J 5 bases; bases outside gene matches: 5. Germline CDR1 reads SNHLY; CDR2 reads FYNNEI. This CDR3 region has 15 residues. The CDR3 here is CASSEETGGDQPQHF. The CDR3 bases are TGTGCCAGCAGTGAGGAGACAGGGGGGGATCAGCCCCAGCATTTT.

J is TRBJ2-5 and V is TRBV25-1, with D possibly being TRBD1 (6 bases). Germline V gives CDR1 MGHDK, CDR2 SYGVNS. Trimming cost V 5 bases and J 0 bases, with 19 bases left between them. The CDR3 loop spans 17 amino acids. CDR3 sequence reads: CASSLRGQGLYQETQYF. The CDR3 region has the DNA TGTGCCAGCAGTCTCAGGGGTCAGGGCCTGTACCAAGAGACCCAGTACTTC.

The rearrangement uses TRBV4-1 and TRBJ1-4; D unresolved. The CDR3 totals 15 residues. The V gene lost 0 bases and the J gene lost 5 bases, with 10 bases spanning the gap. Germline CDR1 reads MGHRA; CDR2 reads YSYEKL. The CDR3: CASSQDSGGNEKLFF. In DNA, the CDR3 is TGCGCCAGCAGCCAAGATTCGGGCGGGAATGAAAAACTGTTTTTT.

CDR3 amino acids: CASSTGLAGGPGTGELFF. For the CDR3, the DNA is TGTGCCAGCAGTACAGGACTAGCGGGAGGGCCGGGCACCGGGGAGCTGTTTTTT. The chain carries TRBV2 and TRBJ2-2; 15 positions match TRBD2. The CDR3 has 18 residues. The ends lost 5 bases at V and 4 bases at J; junction bases unmatched: 8. CDR1 is SNHLY, CDR2 FYNNEI, per germline.

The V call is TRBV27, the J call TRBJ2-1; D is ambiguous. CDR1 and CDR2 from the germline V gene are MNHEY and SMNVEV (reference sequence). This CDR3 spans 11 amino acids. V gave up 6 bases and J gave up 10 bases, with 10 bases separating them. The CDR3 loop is CASRVLGEQFF. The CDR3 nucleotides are TGTGCCAGCAGGGTCCTGGGCGAGCAGTTCTTC.

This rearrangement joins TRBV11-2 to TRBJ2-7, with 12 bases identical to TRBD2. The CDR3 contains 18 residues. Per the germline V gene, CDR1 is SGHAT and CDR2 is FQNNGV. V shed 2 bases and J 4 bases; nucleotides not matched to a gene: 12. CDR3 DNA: TGTGCCAGCAGCTTAAGCCCCCTCCTAGCGGGAGGGACTTACGAGCAGTACTTC. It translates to CASSLSPLLAGGTYEQYF.

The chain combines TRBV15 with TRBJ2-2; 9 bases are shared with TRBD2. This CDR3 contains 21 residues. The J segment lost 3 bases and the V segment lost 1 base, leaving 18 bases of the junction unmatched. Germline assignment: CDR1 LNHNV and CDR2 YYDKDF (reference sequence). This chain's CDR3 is CATSRAGSGRIWVRDTGELFF. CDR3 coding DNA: TGTGCCACCAGCAGAGCGGGTAGCGGGAGAATTTGGGTTAGAGACACCGGGGAGCTGTTTTTT.